A single sample is the source of the 32 T cell receptor beta chains below, sequenced in a study of blood T cell repertoires in COVID-19. Measured with immunoSEQ multiplex PCR; TCRdb has only the in-frame clones, and not every one. The table shows 80,000 to 95,000 clones, with over 70% occurring only once. Specimen: peripheral blood. The source of these receptors is a woman aged 50 to 60 with acute or convalescent COVID-19.

V gene TRBV19 combines with J gene TRBJ1-2; D uncertain. Germline V gene lookup returns CDR1 LNHDA and CDR2 SQIVND (reference sequence). The V gene lost 2 bases and the J gene lost 3 bases, with 7 bases spanning the gap. This CDR3 is built from 13 residues. CDR3 amino acids: CASSIKTDYGYTF. CDR3 sequence (DNA): TGTGCCAGTAGTATAAAAACAGACTATGGCTACACCTTC.

The J gene is TRBJ2-1, the V gene TRBV6-5; tentatively, D is TRBD1 (5 bases). Trimming left V 0 bases short and J 6 bases short, with 12 bases between. The CDR3 consists of 15 residues. CDR1 and CDR2 (germline): MNHEY, SVGAGI. The CDR3 sequence is CASSYSWVQANEQFF. In nucleotides, the CDR3 is TGTGCCAGCAGTTACTCCTGGGTACAGGCCAATGAGCAGTTCTTC.

This clone has a handful of counts. This sequence joins TRBV6-4 and TRBJ1-1; 11 bases align to TRBD1. Germline trimming cut 7 bases from V and 5 bases from J; bases unmatched to any gene: 6. The CDR3 loop spans 14 amino acids. Germline V CDR1 and CDR2: MRHNA, SNTAGT. CDR3 nucleotides: TGTGCCAGCAAAGAGGACAGGGGGCGGACTGAAGCTTTCTTT. Translation: CASKEDRGRTEAFF.

This rearrangement joins TRBV3-1 (or the pseudogene TRBV3-2) to TRBJ1-2, with 11 bases that match TRBD1. Germline CDR1 LGHDT, CDR2 YNNKEL (reference sequence). Trimming cost V 11 bases and J 3 bases; bases outside gene matches: 20. The CDR3 is 18 residues long. This CDR3 reads CASAISGTGGPADYGYTF. The DNA of the CDR3 is TGTGCCTCCGCGATCTCCGGGACAGGGGGACCCGCGGACTATGGCTACACCTTC.

DNA of the CDR3: TGTGCCAGCAGCCTAGGGACAGGGTTGTACGAGCAGTACTTC. Amino acids: CASSLGTGLYEQYF. This sequence joins TRBV28 and TRBJ2-7; 9 nucleotides agree with TRBD1. The CDR3 is made up of 14 amino acids. The junction had 7 bases not matched to a gene; V was cut back by 6 bases and J by 4 bases. Germline CDR1 is MDHEN and CDR2 is SYDVKM.

The CDR3, as DNA: TGTGCCAGCAGCTCGAGACAGGGAGGCGCCCTCGAGCAGTACTTC. This translates into CASSSRQGGALEQYF. The chain recombines TRBV6-5 with TRBJ2-7; maybe TRBD1 (7 bases). V shed 6 bases and J shed 6 bases, with 21 bases lying between them. The V gene's germline CDR1 is MNHEY and CDR2 SVGAGI. The CDR3 length is 15 residues.

The V call is TRBV30, the J call TRBJ2-1; D is perhaps TRBD2 (7 bases). Germline V CDR1 and CDR2: GTSNPN, SVGIG (reference sequence). Trimming took 2 bases from V and 5 from J, leaving 16 bases between them. The CDR3 is 15 residues long. The CDR3 loop reads CAWSFSRGAHNEQFF. The DNA of the CDR3 is TGTGCCTGGAGTTTTAGCCGGGGGGCCCACAATGAGCAGTTCTTC.

This clone has more than one count but fewer than ten. V gene TRBV28 combines with J gene TRBJ1-2, with unresolved D. Germline values: CDR1 MDHEN, CDR2 SYDVKM. V dropped 8 bases and J dropped 8 bases, with 21 bases sitting between them. This CDR3 spans 14 amino acids. The DNA for the CDR3 is TGTGCCAGCCTCGGGGAACTTTCTCTAGGCGGCTACACCTTC. This sequence encodes CASLGELSLGGYTF.

The chain joins TRBV4-2 to TRBJ1-4; D is ambiguous. V lost 4 bases and J lost 5, with 17 bases in between. From germline, CDR1 is LGHNA and CDR2 YNFKEQ. The CDR3 has 16 amino acids. The CDR3, as DNA: TGTGCCAGCAGCCCAGGATTTCGGACGGGAAATGAAAAACTGTTTTTT. This codes for CASSPGFRTGNEKLFF.

This rearrangement joins TRBV7-2 to TRBJ2-1; D not resolved. The CDR3 runs to 12 residues. Looked up from germline, CDR1 is SGHTA and CDR2 is FQGNSA. The V end lost 6 bases, the J end lost 9 bases, and 12 bases lay between the germline ends. The CDR3 protein is CASRGRNAEQFF. CDR3 sequence (DNA): TGTGCCAGCAGGGGCCGGAACGCTGAGCAGTTCTTC.

This clone was detected a few times. The chain joins TRBV28 to TRBJ2-5, with 9 positions matching TRBD1. CDR3 size: 16 residues. V lost 4 bases to trimming and J lost 5 bases; unmatched junction nucleotides: 11. In germline, CDR1 is MDHEN, CDR2 SYDVKM. The CDR3 is CASSSPPGQGSETQYF. CDR3 nucleotides: TGTGCCAGCAGTTCCCCTCCGGGACAGGGATCGGAGACCCAGTACTTC.

The chain links TRBV2 to TRBJ1-5, with 8 positions matching TRBD1. This CDR3 has 13 amino acids. J gave up 7 bases and V 6 bases, and 5 bases lay outside the gene matches. Germline CDR1 SNHLY, CDR2 FYNNEI. CDR3 loop: CASSGTGGQPQHF. In DNA, the CDR3 is TGTGCCAGCAGCGGGACAGGAGGCCAGCCCCAGCATTTT.

This clone was seen just once. This chain uses TRBV3-1 (or the pseudogene TRBV3-2) with TRBJ1-4; weak D call: TRBD1 (5 bases). CDR1 is LGHDT, CDR2 YNNKEL, per germline (reference sequence). V lost 4 bases to trimming and J lost 8 bases, with 14 bases between them. The CDR3 has 14 residues. The chain's CDR3 is CASSPTSQGEKLFF. For the CDR3, the DNA is TGTGCCAGCAGCCCCACAAGTCAGGGAGAAAAACTGTTTTTT.

V gene TRBV6-5 combines with J gene TRBJ1-5; possibly TRBD1 for D (5 bases). The germline gives CDR1 MNHEY, CDR2 SVGAGI. Trimming pared 8 bases from V and 5 bases from J, leaving 16 bases between. CDR3 length: 14 amino acids. The CDR3 sequence: CASFQTGVYQPQHF. CDR3 in DNA: TGTGCCAGCTTCCAAACGGGGGTTTATCAGCCCCAGCATTTT.

The chain recombines TRBV30 with TRBJ1-3; D not resolved. The CDR3 consists of 15 residues. Trimming took 0 bases from V and 0 from J, leaving 9 bases between them. The germline V gene encodes CDR1 GTSNPN and CDR2 SVGIG (reference sequence). CDR3 residues: CAWSVLFGSGNTIYF. The DNA for the CDR3 is TGTGCCTGGAGTGTACTGTTCGGCTCTGGAAACACCATATATTTT.

The CDR3 coding sequence is TGTGCCAGCAGCCAAGACAGCACAGGCTATGGCTACACCTTC. Its translation is CASSQDSTGYGYTF. The chain is built from TRBV4-2 and TRBJ1-2; possible D gene TRBD1, 5 bases. The CDR3 totals 14 residues. Deletions cut 0 bases from V and 4 bases from J, with 9 bases between. Germline values: CDR1 LGHNA, CDR2 YNFKEQ.

The chain couples TRBV6-2 or TRBV6-3 to TRBJ1-2; TRBD1 is a possible D gene (6 bases). Trimming cost V 5 bases and J 9 bases, with 19 bases left between them. Germline assignment: CDR1 MNHEY and CDR2 SVGEGT. The CDR3 loop spans 14 amino acids. CDR3 in amino acids: CASSPRDTAIRYTF. In nucleotides, the CDR3 is TGTGCCAGCAGTCCCCGGGACACTGCCATTCGCTACACCTTC.

The rearrangement uses TRBV27 and TRBJ1-2; D gene uncertain. This CDR3 contains 15 residues. Germline CDR1 reads MNHEY; CDR2 reads SMNVEV (reference sequence). V lost 6 bases and J 0 bases, leaving 14 bases between the germline ends. Here the CDR3 reads CASSQWRGANYGYTF. CDR3 nucleotide sequence: TGTGCCAGCAGCCAATGGCGGGGAGCTAACTATGGCTACACCTTC.

In this sample, this clone turned up many times. This rearrangement joins TRBV7-9 to TRBJ2-5, with TRBD1 matching 9 bases. Trimming removed 3 bases from V and 2 bases from J; junction bases left unmatched: 1. There are 14 residues in the CDR3. Germline CDR1 SEHNR, CDR2 FQNEAQ (reference sequence). The CDR3 loop reads CASSFGTGQETQYF. The CDR3 DNA reads as TGTGCCAGCAGCTTCGGGACAGGGCAAGAGACCCAGTACTTC.

This chain uses TRBV7-8 with TRBJ1-5, with no clear D. CDR1 is SGHVS, CDR2 FQNEAQ, per germline. Trimming pared 1 base from V and 2 bases from J, leaving 12 bases between. The CDR3 is made up of 16 amino acids. The CDR3 reads CASSLVGNSGNQPQHF. As DNA, the CDR3 is TGTGCCAGCAGCTTAGTAGGAAACAGTGGCAATCAGCCCCAGCATTTT.

This clone was observed a few times. The V gene is TRBV28, the J gene TRBJ1-3, with D unclear. V lost 3 bases and J 0 bases, leaving 9 bases between the germline ends. In germline, CDR1 is MDHEN, CDR2 SYDVKM. This CDR3 spans 15 amino acids. The DNA of the CDR3 is TGTGCCAGCAGTTTTTCGAGTATCTCTGGAAACACCATATATTTT. It encodes CASSFSSISGNTIYF.

Notes on this clone: Distinct nucleotide sequences in the sample also encode this CDR3. The rearrangement links TRBV7-9 to TRBJ1-1; 7 bases map to TRBD1. This CDR3 has 15 amino acids. The trim removed 1 base at V and 0 bases at J, leaving 2 bases unmatched. Germline-derived CDR1 and CDR2 are SEHNR and FQNEAQ (reference sequence). CDR3 sequence: CASSLEGTVNTEAFF. For the CDR3, the DNA is TGTGCCAGCAGCTTAGAGGGGACAGTGAACACTGAAGCTTTCTTT.

This clone turned up a few times. This chain joins TRBV11-1 and TRBJ2-1; no clear D. The CDR3 has 14 residues. The V gene lost 2 bases and the J gene lost 4 bases, with 9 bases spanning the gap. Germline V CDR1 and CDR2: SGHAT, FQDESV (reference sequence). The DNA for the CDR3 is TGTGCCAGCAGCTTACGTCTCGGTTACAATGAGCAGTTCTTC. Protein sequence: CASSLRLGYNEQFF.

The table lists this clone with a few counts. Germline and junction disagree at one end, which may indicate a read error. J is TRBJ1-1 and V is TRBV3-1 (or the pseudogene TRBV3-2); no definite D call. Germline CDR1 and CDR2: LGHDT and YNNKEL (reference sequence). CDR3 length: 14 amino acids. In DNA form, the CDR3 reads TGTGCCAGCAGCCCCCGTCGGGGTAACAGTGAAGCTTTCTTT. This translates into CASSPRRGNSEAFF.

The V and J genes are TRBV19 and TRBJ1-1; 8 bases are shared with TRBD1. The V gene end was trimmed by 0 bases and the J gene end by 2 bases; junction bases not matched to a gene: 2. The CDR3 has 15 residues. Per germline, CDR1 LNHDA and CDR2 SQIVND (reference sequence). The CDR3 sequence: CASSIDGTGNTEAFF. The DNA for the CDR3 is TGTGCCAGTAGTATAGATGGGACAGGCAACACTGAAGCTTTCTTT.

This clone was found a few times. The chain carries TRBV7-9 and TRBJ1-2; D is uncertain. Germline CDR1 reads SEHNR; CDR2 reads FQNEAQ (reference sequence). Trimming cost V 5 bases and J 3 bases, with 16 bases left between them. The CDR3 runs to 15 residues. In DNA, the CDR3 is TGTGCCAGCAGCAATAAACGGGAAGGGTACTATGGCTACACCTTC. Translation gives CASSNKREGYYGYTF.

The chain has TRBV9 and TRBJ2-1, with 13 bases aligning to TRBD2. The CDR3 totals 19 residues. Germline V gene lookup returns CDR1 SGDLS and CDR2 YYNGEE. With 0 bases clipped from V and 0 bases from J, the junction kept 6 bases outside the gene matches. This CDR3 reads CASSVAGLAGPYSYNEQFF. The CDR3 DNA follows: TGTGCCAGCAGCGTAGCGGGACTAGCGGGGCCTTACTCCTACAATGAGCAGTTCTTC.

This chain links TRBV19 with TRBJ2-3, with TRBD1 matching 8 bases. With 9 bases clipped from V and 0 bases from J, the junction kept 2 bases outside the gene matches. Germline CDR1 LNHDA, CDR2 SQIVND (reference sequence). This CDR3 has 13 amino acids. The CDR3 sequence: CASRTGSTDTQYF. As DNA, the CDR3 is TGTGCCAGCCGGACAGGGAGCACAGATACGCAGTATTTT.

This clone turned up a few times. The chain uses TRBV24-1 and TRBJ1-1; tentative D call: TRBD1 (5 bases). The CDR3 sequence is 13 residues long. The germline V and J ends were trimmed by 3 bases and 8 bases, with 12 bases remaining between them. CDR1 KGHDR and CDR2 SFDVKD come from the germline V gene. DNA for the CDR3: TGTGCCACCAGTGATGGGGACTTGCAAGAAGCTTTCTTT. It translates to CATSDGDLQEAFF.

J is TRBJ1-1 and V is TRBV28; weak D call: TRBD1 (5 bases). The CDR3 runs 12 residues. Looked up from germline, CDR1 is MDHEN and CDR2 is SYDVKM. V was trimmed by 10 bases and J by 5 bases, leaving 14 bases between them. CDR3 sequence reads: CATQGGGTEAFF. CDR3 in DNA: TGTGCCACCCAGGGAGGAGGGACTGAAGCTTTCTTT.

The chain links TRBV9 to TRBJ2-5, with 7 bases identical to TRBD2. V gave up 0 bases and J gave up 4 bases; unmatched junction bases: 6. Germline V CDR1 and CDR2: SGDLS, YYNGEE. The CDR3 has 15 residues. The CDR3 sequence is CASSVEGGLIETQYF. The CDR3 nucleotides are TGTGCCAGCAGCGTAGAGGGAGGGTTGATAGAGACCCAGTACTTC.

The chain carries TRBV27 and TRBJ2-5; D unresolved. The CDR3 is made up of 13 amino acids. V gave up 4 bases and J gave up 0 bases, with 6 bases separating them. Germline V lookup: CDR1 MNHEY, CDR2 SMNVEV (reference sequence). CDR3 residues: CASSYSYQETQYF. The CDR3 DNA reads TGTGCCAGCAGTTACTCGTACCAAGAGACCCAGTACTTC.